This TCR beta chain was sequenced during a study of T cell repertoires in cytomegalovirus infection. Study details: Based on public TCR beta signatures, there were indications of CMV infection and of a matching HLA type.

The CDR3 is 13 residues long. The germline gives CDR1 SGHAT, CDR2 FQNNGV. Trimming took 1 base from V and 2 from J, leaving 5 bases between them. This clonotype has a handful of counts. A much larger clone is a single base away; this may be a read error. TCRdb passed the reads through MiXCR, listing each CDR3 protein once. Altogether roughly 760,000 distinct CDR3 sequences are present, 35% being singletons, with the ten largest covering under 3%. V usage is TRBV11-2 and J usage is TRBJ1-2; D unresolved. The TCR comes from a human donor in good health (CMV status not recorded). Some clones in this sample may be carry-over from other donors' samples. The sample was PBMCs. The CDR3 nucleotides read TGTGCCAGCAGCTTAGTAGGGAACTATGGCTACACCTTC. Translation gives CASSLVGNYGYTF. Full variable domain (remainder filled in from reference TRBV11-2 and TRBJ1-2): EAGVAQSPRYKIIEKRQSVAFWCNPISGHATLYWYQQILGQGPKLLIQFQNNGVVDDSQLPKDRFSAERLKGVDSTLKIQPAKLEDSAVYLCASSLVGNYGYTFGSGTRLTVV.